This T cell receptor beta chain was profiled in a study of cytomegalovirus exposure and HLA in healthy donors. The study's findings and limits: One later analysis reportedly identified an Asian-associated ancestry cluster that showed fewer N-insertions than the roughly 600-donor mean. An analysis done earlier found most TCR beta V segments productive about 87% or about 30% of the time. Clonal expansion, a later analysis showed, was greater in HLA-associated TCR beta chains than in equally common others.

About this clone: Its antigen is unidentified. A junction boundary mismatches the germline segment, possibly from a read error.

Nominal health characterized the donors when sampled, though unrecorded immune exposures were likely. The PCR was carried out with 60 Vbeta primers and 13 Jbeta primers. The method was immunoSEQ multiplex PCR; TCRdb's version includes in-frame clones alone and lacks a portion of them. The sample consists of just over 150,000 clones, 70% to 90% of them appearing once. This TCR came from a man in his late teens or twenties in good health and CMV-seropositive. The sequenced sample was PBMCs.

CDR3 coding DNA: TGTGCCAGCAGCTTAGTGCTGGAAAGCTCTGGGGCCAACGCCCTGACTTTC. As protein: CASSLVLESSGANALTF. The V call is TRBV7-2, the J call TRBJ2-6; tentatively, D is TRBD1 (5 bases). Germline V lookup: CDR1 SGHTA, CDR2 FQGNSA. The CDR3 has 17 residues.